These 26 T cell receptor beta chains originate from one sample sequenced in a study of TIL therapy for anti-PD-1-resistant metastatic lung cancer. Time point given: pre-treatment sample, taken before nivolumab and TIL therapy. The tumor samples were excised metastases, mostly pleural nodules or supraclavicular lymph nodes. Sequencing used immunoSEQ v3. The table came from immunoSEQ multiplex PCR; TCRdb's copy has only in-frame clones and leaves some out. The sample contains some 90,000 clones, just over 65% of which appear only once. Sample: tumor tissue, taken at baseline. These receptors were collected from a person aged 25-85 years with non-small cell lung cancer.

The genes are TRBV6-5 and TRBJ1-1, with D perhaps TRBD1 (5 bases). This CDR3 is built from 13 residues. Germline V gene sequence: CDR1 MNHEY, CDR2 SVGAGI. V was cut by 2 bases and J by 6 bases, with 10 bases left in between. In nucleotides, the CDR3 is TGTGCCAGCAGTTACAGGTGGGGCTCTGAAGCTTTCTTT. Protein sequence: CASSYRWGSEAFF.

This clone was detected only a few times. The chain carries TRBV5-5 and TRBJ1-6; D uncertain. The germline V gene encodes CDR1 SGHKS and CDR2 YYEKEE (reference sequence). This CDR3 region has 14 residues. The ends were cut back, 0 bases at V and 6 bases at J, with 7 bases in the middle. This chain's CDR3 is CASSLGRGNSPLHF. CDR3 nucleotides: TGTGCCAGCAGCTTGGGGCGGGGTAATTCACCCCTCCACTTT.

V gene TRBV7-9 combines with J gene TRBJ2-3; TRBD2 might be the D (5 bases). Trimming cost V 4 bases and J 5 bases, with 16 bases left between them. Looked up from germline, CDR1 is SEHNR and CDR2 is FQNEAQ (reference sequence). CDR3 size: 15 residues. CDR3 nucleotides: TGTGCCAGCAGCTCCGAGCTGGAGGAAGGAGATACGCAGTATTTT. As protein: CASSSELEEGDTQYF.

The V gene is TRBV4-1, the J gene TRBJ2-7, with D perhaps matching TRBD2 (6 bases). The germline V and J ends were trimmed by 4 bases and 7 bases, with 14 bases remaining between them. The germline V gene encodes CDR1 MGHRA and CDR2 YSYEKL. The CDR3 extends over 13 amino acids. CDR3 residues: CASSPAGLVEQYF. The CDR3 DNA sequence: TGCGCCAGCAGCCCAGCGGGCCTCGTGGAGCAGTACTTC.

CDR3 in amino acids: CASSLGTYNSPLHF. The CDR3 DNA reads TGTGCCAGCAGCTTGGGGACTTACAATTCACCCCTCCACTTT. The chain is built from TRBV5-4 and TRBJ1-6; D gene uncertain. The CDR3 covers 14 residues. From germline, CDR1 is SGHNT and CDR2 YYREEE (reference sequence). The germline V and J ends were trimmed by 0 bases and 7 bases, with 8 bases remaining between them.

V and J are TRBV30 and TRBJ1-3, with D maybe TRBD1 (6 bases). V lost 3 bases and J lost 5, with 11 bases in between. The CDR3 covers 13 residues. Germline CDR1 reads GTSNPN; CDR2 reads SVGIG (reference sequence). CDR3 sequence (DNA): TGTGCCTGGAGCGTACAGGGACGAAACACCATATATTTT. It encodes CAWSVQGRNTIYF.

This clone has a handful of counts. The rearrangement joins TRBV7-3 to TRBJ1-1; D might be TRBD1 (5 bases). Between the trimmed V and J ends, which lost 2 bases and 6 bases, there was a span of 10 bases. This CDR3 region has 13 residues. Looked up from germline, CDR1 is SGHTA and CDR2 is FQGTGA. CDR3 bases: TGTGCCAGCAGCTTAGCATGGGACGCTGAAGCTTTCTTT. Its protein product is CASSLAWDAEAFF. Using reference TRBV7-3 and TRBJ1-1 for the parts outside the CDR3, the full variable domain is GAGVSQTPSNKVTEKGKYVELRCDPISGHTALYWYRQSLGQGPEFLIYFQGTGAADDSGLPNDRFFAVRPEGSVSTLKIQRTERGDSAVYLCASSLAWDAEAFFGQGTRLTVV.

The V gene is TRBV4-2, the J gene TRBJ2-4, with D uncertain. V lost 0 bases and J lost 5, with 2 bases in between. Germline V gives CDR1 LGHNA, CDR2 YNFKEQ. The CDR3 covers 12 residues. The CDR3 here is CASSQEQNIQYF. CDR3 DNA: TGTGCCAGCAGCCAAGAACAAAACATTCAGTACTTC.

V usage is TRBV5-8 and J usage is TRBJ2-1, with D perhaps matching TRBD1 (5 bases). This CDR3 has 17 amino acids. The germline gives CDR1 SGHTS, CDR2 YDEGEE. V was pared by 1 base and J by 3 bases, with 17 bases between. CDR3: CASSLWSRATGYNEQFF. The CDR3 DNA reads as TGTGCCAGCAGCTTGTGGTCCAGGGCAACGGGCTACAATGAGCAGTTCTTC.

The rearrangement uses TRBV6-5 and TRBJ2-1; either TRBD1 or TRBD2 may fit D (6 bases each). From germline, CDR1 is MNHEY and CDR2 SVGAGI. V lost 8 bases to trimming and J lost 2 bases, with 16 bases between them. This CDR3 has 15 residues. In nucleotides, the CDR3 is TGTGCCAGCGATATATGGGGGGCGGCCTACAATGAGCAGTTCTTC. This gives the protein CASDIWGAAYNEQFF.

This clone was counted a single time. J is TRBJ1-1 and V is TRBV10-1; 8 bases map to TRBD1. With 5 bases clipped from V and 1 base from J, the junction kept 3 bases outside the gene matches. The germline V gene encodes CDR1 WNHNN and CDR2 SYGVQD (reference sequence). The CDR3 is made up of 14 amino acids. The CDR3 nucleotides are TGCGCCAGCAGTCCCGGGACAGGGAACACTGAAGCTTTCTTT. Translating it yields CASSPGTGNTEAFF.

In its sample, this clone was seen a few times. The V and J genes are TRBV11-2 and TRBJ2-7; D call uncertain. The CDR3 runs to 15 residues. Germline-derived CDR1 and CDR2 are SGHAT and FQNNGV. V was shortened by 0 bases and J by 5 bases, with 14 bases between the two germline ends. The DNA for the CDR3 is TGTGCCAGCAGCTTAGAACGGGCACCGGACCACGAGCAGTACTTC. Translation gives CASSLERAPDHEQYF. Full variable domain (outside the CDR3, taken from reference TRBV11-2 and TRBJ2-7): EAGVAQSPRYKIIEKRQSVAFWCNPISGHATLYWYQQILGQGPKLLIQFQNNGVVDDSQLPKDRFSAERLKGVDSTLKIQPAKLEDSAVYLCASSLERAPDHEQYFGPGTRLTVT.

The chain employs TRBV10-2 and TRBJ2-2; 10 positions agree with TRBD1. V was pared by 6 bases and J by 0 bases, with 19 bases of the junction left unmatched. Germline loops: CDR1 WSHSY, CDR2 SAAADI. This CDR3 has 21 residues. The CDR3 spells CASRGVPPGQGPITNTGELFF. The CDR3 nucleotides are TGCGCCAGCAGAGGAGTCCCACCGGGACAGGGGCCTATTACGAACACCGGGGAGCTGTTTTTT.

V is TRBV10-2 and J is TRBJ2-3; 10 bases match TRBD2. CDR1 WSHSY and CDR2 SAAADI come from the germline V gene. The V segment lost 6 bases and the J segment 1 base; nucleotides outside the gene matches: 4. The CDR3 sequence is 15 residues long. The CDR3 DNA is TGCGCCAGCAGCCTAGCGGGGGAGGGCACAGATACGCAGTATTTT. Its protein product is CASSLAGEGTDTQYF.

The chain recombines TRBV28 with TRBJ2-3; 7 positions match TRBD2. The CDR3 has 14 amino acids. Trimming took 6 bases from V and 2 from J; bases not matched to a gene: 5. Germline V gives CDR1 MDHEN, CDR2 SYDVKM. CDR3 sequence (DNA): TGTGCCAGCAGCCGCGGGGGAACCACAGATACGCAGTATTTT. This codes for CASSRGGTTDTQYF. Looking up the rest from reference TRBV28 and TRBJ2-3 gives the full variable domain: DVKVTQSSRYLVKRTGEKVFLECVQDMDHENMFWYRQDPGLGLRLIYFSYDVKMKEKGDIPEGYSVSREKKERFSLILESASTNQTSMYLCASSRGGTTDTQYFGPGTRLTVL.

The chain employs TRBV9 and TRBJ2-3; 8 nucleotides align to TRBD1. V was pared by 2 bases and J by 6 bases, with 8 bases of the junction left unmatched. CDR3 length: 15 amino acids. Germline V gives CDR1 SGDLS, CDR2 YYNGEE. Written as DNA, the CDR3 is TGTGCCAGCAGCGTTCAGGGGGCCCCGGGGGATACGCAGTATTTT. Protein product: CASSVQGAPGDTQYF.

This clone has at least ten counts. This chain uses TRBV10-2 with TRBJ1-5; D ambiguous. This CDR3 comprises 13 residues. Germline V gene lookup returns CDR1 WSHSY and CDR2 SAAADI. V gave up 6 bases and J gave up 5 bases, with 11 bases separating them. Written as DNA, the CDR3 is TGCGCCAGCAGGCCGATAGAGGATCAGCCCCAGCATTTT. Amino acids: CASRPIEDQPQHF.

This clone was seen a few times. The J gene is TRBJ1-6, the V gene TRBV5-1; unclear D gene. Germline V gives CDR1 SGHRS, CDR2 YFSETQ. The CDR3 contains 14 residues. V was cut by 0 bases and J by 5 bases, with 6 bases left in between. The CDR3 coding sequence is TGCGCCAGCAGCTTGGGGAGGGATAATTCACCCCTCCACTTT. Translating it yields CASSLGRDNSPLHF.

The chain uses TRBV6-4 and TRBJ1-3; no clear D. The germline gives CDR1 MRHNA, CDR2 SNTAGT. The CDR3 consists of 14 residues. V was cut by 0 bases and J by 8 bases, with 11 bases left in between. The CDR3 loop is CASSDSKKGYTIYF. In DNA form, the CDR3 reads TGTGCCAGCAGTGACTCGAAGAAGGGATACACCATATATTTT.

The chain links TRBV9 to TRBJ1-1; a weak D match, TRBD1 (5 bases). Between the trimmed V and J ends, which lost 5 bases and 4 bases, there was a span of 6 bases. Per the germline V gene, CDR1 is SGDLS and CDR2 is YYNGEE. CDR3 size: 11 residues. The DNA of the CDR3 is TGTGCCAGCAGGGGGGGCACTGAAGCTTTCTTT. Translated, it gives CASRGGTEAFF.

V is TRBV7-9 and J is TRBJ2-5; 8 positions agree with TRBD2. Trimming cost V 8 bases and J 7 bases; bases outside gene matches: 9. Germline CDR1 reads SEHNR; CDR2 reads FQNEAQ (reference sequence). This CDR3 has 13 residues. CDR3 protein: CASWRGADGTQYF. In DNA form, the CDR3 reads TGTGCCAGCTGGCGGGGGGCCGATGGGACCCAGTACTTC.

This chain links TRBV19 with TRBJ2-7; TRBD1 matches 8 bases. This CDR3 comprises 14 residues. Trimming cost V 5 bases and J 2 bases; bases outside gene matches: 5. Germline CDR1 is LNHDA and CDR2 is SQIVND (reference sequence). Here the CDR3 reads CASSGGTGPYEQYF. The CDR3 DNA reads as TGTGCCAGTAGTGGGGGGACAGGACCCTACGAGCAGTACTTC.

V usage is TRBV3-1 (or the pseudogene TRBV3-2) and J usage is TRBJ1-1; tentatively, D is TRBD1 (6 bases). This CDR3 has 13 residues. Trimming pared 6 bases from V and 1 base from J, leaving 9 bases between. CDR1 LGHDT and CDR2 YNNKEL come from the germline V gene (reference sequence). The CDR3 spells CASSNRANTEAFF. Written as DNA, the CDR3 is TGTGCCAGCAGTAACAGGGCGAACACTGAAGCTTTCTTT.

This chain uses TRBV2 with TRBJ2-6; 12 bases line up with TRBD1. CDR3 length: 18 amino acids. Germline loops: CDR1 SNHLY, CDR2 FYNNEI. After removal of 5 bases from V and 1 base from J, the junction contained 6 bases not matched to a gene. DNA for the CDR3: TGTGCCAGCAGTACCCGGGACAGGGGGCTATCTGGGGCCAACGTCCTGACTTTC. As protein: CASSTRDRGLSGANVLTF.

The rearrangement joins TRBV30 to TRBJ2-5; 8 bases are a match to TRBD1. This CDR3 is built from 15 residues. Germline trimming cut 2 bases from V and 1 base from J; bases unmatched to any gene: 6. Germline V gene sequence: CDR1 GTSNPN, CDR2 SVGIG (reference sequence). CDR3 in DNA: TGTGCCTGGAGTCGGACAGGGCCCTTCCAAGAGACCCAGTACTTC. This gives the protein CAWSRTGPFQETQYF. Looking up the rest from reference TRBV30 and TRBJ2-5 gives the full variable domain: SQTIHQWPATLVQPVGSPLSLECTVEGTSNPNLYWYRQAAGRGLQLLFYSVGIGQISSEVPQNLSASRPQDRQFILSSKKLLLSDSGFYLCAWSRTGPFQETQYFGPGTRLLVL.

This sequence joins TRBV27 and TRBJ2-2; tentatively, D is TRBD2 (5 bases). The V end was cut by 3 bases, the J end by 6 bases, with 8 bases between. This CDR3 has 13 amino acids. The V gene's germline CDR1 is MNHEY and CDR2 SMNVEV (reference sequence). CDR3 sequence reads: CASSFGGSGELFF. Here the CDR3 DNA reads TGTGCCAGCAGTTTTGGAGGCTCCGGGGAGCTGTTTTTT.